This TCR beta chain derives from a study of post-analysis software for immune sequencing data. Study-level findings and limits: Comparison of patients with controls showed roughly five TRBV segments more frequent in patients, TRBV5-6, TRBV5-1 and TRBV20-1 among them. Multiple sclerosis patients showed significantly lower normalized Chao1 diversity than controls did.

This clonotype was observed a few times. The antigen remains undetermined. This CDR3 has 15 amino acids. In germline, CDR1 is DFQATT, CDR2 SNEGSKA (reference sequence). Trimming cost V 6 bases and J 0 bases, with 16 bases left between them. Unique molecular identifiers tagged the TCR beta cDNA libraries. One entry per CDR3 protein, called by TCRdb with MiXCR from the PCR reads. The data contain 170,000 or so distinct CDR3 sequences, 30% of them singletons. This sequence originates from a girl aged 10-17 years with multiple sclerosis. Source material: blood. The J gene is TRBJ2-3, the V gene TRBV20-1, with D unclear. In nucleotides, the CDR3 is TGCAGTGCCCAACCGGTCACGAGGAGCACAGATACGCAGTATTTT. As protein: CSAQPVTRSTDTQYF.